This T cell receptor beta chain was obtained from a study of T cell changes during pregnancy in multiple sclerosis. Germline values: CDR1 MGHRA, CDR2 YSYEKL. The V end was cut by 2 bases, the J end by 3 bases, with 4 bases between. The CDR3 extends over 12 amino acids. Assay: immunoSEQ multiplex PCR; the TCRdb copy retains only in-frame clones and omits some. Of roughly 20,000 clones detected, roughly nine tenths appear once; the ten largest clones hold less than 20%. This clonotype was obtained from a female donor in good health, enrolled as a control in a pregnancy study. The J gene is TRBJ1-1, the V gene TRBV4-1; D is unclear. The source material was CD8+ T cells from peripheral blood mononuclear cells, sampled after pregnancy. This CDR3 is CASSQLHTEAFF. CDR3 nucleotides: TGCGCCAGCAGCCAACTACACACTGAAGCTTTCTTT.